This is a list of T cell receptor beta chains from one sample in a study of T cells in localized non-small cell lung cancer. Assay used: immunoSEQ multiplex PCR; TCRdb lists only in-frame clones, some missing. Of around 1,100 clones in the sample, about 30% were seen once. The specimen comprised normal lung tissue next to the tumor, sampled before any cancer treatment. The source is a male donor older than 55 with stage I lung adenocarcinoma. CDR3s include the opening cysteine and the closing phenylalanine or tryptophan. The D gene is left open where the match is weak. Some rows have no size entry. The others give once, few or many, or a class for an expanded clone.

TGTGCCAGTAGTATGACAGGGCTTACACCCCTCCACTTT	CASSMTGLTPLHF	TRBV19	TRBJ1-6	TRBD1	-
TGTGCCAGCAGCTTAACCCGAACAGGGGGCAACGAGCAGTACTTC	CASSLTRTGGNEQYF	TRBV11-3	TRBJ2-7	TRBD1	medium-sized
TGTGCCAGCAGTTACTCGTGGGCCGCAGGGACAGGAAACACCATATATTTT	CASSYSWAAGTGNTIYF	TRBV6-8	TRBJ1-3	-	few
TGTGCCAGCAACTCAGGACTGGGGAACACCGGGGAGCTGTTTTTT	CASNSGLGNTGELFF	TRBV6-8	TRBJ2-2	-	few
TGTGCCAGCAGCCGCGACAGGGGCGGAACCGGGGAGCTGTTTTTT	CASSRDRGGTGELFF	TRBV7-7	TRBJ2-2	TRBD1	few
TGTGCCAGTAGTATCGGGCAGGACACCGGGGAGCTGTTTTTT	CASSIGQDTGELFF	TRBV19	TRBJ2-2	-	few
TGTGCCAGCCAGAAGGACTATTCCTACAATGAGCAGTTCTTC	CASQKDYSYNEQFF	TRBV6-4	TRBJ2-1	-	few
TGTGCCAGTAGTATAAGGGGACAGCTCACAGATACGCAGTATTTT	CASSIRGQLTDTQYF	TRBV19	TRBJ2-3	TRBD1	few
TGTGCTACCGCAATGAACACCGGGGAGCTGTTTTTT	CATAMNTGELFF	TRBV12-5	TRBJ2-2	-	-
TGCAGCGTTGAAGTCATGGCACAGGGGGATGGCTACACCTTC	CSVEVMAQGDGYTF	TRBV29-1	TRBJ1-2	TRBD1	-
TGTGCCAGCAGCCAGAACTGGGACAGGGCTGAAAAACTGTTTTTT	CASSQNWDRAEKLFF	TRBV16	TRBJ1-4	TRBD1	-
TGTGCCAGCAGCCCCGAAAGGGAACGGAACTATGGCTACACCTTC	CASSPERERNYGYTF	TRBV14	TRBJ1-2	-	few
TGTGCCATCAGTGGAGCAGCTGGGGCCAACGTCCTGACTTTC	CAISGAAGANVLTF	TRBV6-8	TRBJ2-6	-	few
TGTGCCAGCAGCTTTGGGACGGCTTCCTACGAGCAGTACTTC	CASSFGTASYEQYF	TRBV11-3	TRBJ2-7	-	medium-sized
TGTGCCAGCTCACCTCCGGCGTTAGGGGTAAACTATGGCTACACCTTC	CASSPPALGVNYGYTF	TRBV18	TRBJ1-2	-	few
TGTGCCAGCAGACCTCAGGGCATGAACACTGAAGCTTTCTTT	CASRPQGMNTEAFF	TRBV6-8	TRBJ1-1	-	medium-sized
TGTGCCAGCAGCTACTCGGACGGGGATACGCAGTATTTT	CASSYSDGDTQYF	TRBV6-8	TRBJ2-3	-	-
TGTGCCAGCTCACCACGACAGGAGGATGGCTACACCTTC	CASSPRQEDGYTF	TRBV18	TRBJ1-2	-	-
TGTGCCAGCTCACCGGGACAGGGACAGACTGAAGCTTTCTTT	CASSPGQGQTEAFF	TRBV18	TRBJ1-1	TRBD1	-
TGTGCCAGTAGTATAGTACCCCCCAGCGGGGGCTACAATGAGCAGTTCTTC	CASSIVPPSGGYNEQFF	TRBV19	TRBJ2-1	TRBD2	-
TGTGCCAGCAGCGTCTTTCCAGCGGGGGGCAACACCGGGGAGCTGTTTTTT	CASSVFPAGGNTGELFF	TRBV9	TRBJ2-2	TRBD2	-
TGTGCCAGCAGTTTATTTGCAGGGGGAAATTCACCCCTCCACTTT	CASSLFAGGNSPLHF	TRBV28	TRBJ1-6	TRBD1	-
TGTGCCAGCAGCGCACGGACAGGGAGGAACACTGAAGCTTTCTTT	CASSARTGRNTEAFF	TRBV11-3	TRBJ1-1	TRBD1	few
TGTGCCACCAGCAGAGAAGGGGCCGATCGCGGGGAGCTGTTTTTT	CATSREGADRGELFF	TRBV15	TRBJ2-2	-	-